This T cell receptor (beta chain) appears in the sequencing data of a study of blood T cell repertoires in COVID-19. On the study more broadly: Whether acute or convalescent, the COVID-19 samples came from the United States, Italy and Spain. T cells, B-cell-depleted T cells, or PBMCs provided the cDNA or gDNA that served as material.

Original methodology: By means of reference gene primer amplification, nucleated cell counts were estimated. TCRdb's copy holds only in-frame clones and misses some; the assay was immunoSEQ multiplex PCR. Clone size and the V and J calls come from that table; the DNA yielded D and trimming. The profile shows fewer than 25,000 clones, roughly 88% of them singletons. Per germline, CDR1 LGHNA and CDR2 YSLEER. This CDR3 contains 15 residues. Trimming at V came to 1 base and at J to 2 bases, leaving 1 base not matched to a gene. Sequencing was done on a sample of peripheral blood. The sequence was obtained from a man in his 70s with acute or convalescent COVID-19. V gene TRBV4-3 combines with J gene TRBJ1-2, with TRBD1 matching 10 bases. The chain's CDR3 is CASSQATGGNYGYTF. The CDR3 nucleotides read TGCGCCAGCAGCCAAGCGACAGGGGGCAACTATGGCTACACCTTC.